Listed below are T cell receptor beta chains from one sample, sequenced in a study of cytomegalovirus exposure and HLA in healthy donors. The method was immunoSEQ multiplex PCR; TCRdb's version includes in-frame clones alone and lacks a portion of them. The data contain about 88,000 clones, just under 90% of them seen just once; the ten biggest clones take up about 2.5%. The specimen sequenced was PBMCs. All receptors come from a man between 18 and 29 years old in good health and CMV-seronegative. Each CDR3 is given with its conserved first and last residue. Fields, in order: J gene, D gene, V gene, clone size, CDR3 DNA, CDR3 protein. D genes are given only for firm matches. Part of the rows lack a size; the others show once, few, many or a class for expanded clones.

J gene: TRBJ1-1
D gene: NA
V gene: TRBV18
clone size: NA
CDR3 DNA: TGTGCCAGCTTACCGCAGGGTCTCGGCACTGAAGCTTTCTTT
CDR3 protein: CASLPQGLGTEAFF

J gene: TRBJ1-5
D gene: NA
V gene: TRBV4-2
clone size: NA
CDR3 DNA: TGTGCCAGCAGCCGGGATCTTCGACAGGTCGGGGGCAATCAGCCCCAGCATTTT
CDR3 protein: CASSRDLRQVGGNQPQHF

J gene: TRBJ2-7
D gene: NA
V gene: TRBV10-3
clone size: NA
CDR3 DNA: TGTGCCATCAGTGAGAGGGGGTACGAGCAGTACTTC
CDR3 protein: CAISERGYEQYF

J gene: TRBJ2-3
D gene: NA
V gene: TRBV4-3
clone size: NA
CDR3 DNA: TGCGCCAGCAGCCAAGACCTCTCTTATACGCAGTATTTT
CDR3 protein: CASSQDLSYTQYF

J gene: TRBJ2-6
D gene: NA
V gene: TRBV11-2
clone size: NA
CDR3 DNA: TGTGCCAGCAGCCCTAGGGGCGGGACGGGAGGGGCCAACGTCCTGACTTTC
CDR3 protein: CASSPRGGTGGANVLTF

J gene: TRBJ2-3
D gene: NA
V gene: TRBV5-1
clone size: NA
CDR3 DNA: TGCGCCAGCAGCTTGGGGCGGGATGTCACAGATACGCAGTATTTT
CDR3 protein: CASSLGRDVTDTQYF

J gene: TRBJ2-6
D gene: TRBD2
V gene: TRBV7-9
clone size: NA
CDR3 DNA: TGTGCCAGCAGCCTAGCGGTTTCCCCTACTGGGGCCAACGTCCTGACTTTC
CDR3 protein: CASSLAVSPTGANVLTF

J gene: TRBJ2-7
D gene: TRBD1
V gene: TRBV19
clone size: once
CDR3 DNA: TGTGCCAGTAGTATGATGGCAGGGGGCTCCTACGAGCAGTACTTC
CDR3 protein: CASSMMAGGSYEQYF

J gene: TRBJ2-2
D gene: TRBD1
V gene: TRBV30
clone size: once
CDR3 DNA: TGTGCCTGGAGTGTACCGGACAGGGCGACCGGGGAGCTGTTTTTT
CDR3 protein: CAWSVPDRATGELFF

J gene: TRBJ1-1
D gene: NA
V gene: TRBV4-1
clone size: NA
CDR3 DNA: TGCGCCAGCAGCCAATGGGAGCGAGGGAACACTGAAGCTTTCTTT
CDR3 protein: CASSQWERGNTEAFF

J gene: TRBJ2-7
D gene: TRBD1
V gene: TRBV15
clone size: NA
CDR3 DNA: TGTGCCACCAGCATACGACAGGGCGGCTACGAGCAGTACTTC
CDR3 protein: CATSIRQGGYEQYF

J gene: TRBJ2-5
D gene: TRBD1
V gene: TRBV5-1
clone size: NA
CDR3 DNA: TGCGCCAGCAGCTCCGGGACAGGGATTTCAGAGACCCAGTACTTC
CDR3 protein: CASSSGTGISETQYF

J gene: TRBJ1-6
D gene: NA
V gene: TRBV25-1
clone size: NA
CDR3 DNA: TGTGCCAGCAGTGCCAGAGCGGAGTATAGCTCCTATAATTCACCCCTCCACTTT
CDR3 protein: CASSARAEYSSYNSPLHF

J gene: TRBJ2-1
D gene: TRBD2
V gene: TRBV6-4
clone size: once
CDR3 DNA: TGTGCCAGAGAGACTAGCGGGAACGAGAGCTCCTACAATGAGCAGTTCTTC
CDR3 protein: CARETSGNESSYNEQFF

J gene: TRBJ2-1
D gene: TRBD2
V gene: TRBV7-9
clone size: NA
CDR3 DNA: TGTGCCAGCAGCTTAGGGGGACTAGCGGGATTAAATGAGCAGTTCTTC
CDR3 protein: CASSLGGLAGLNEQFF

J gene: TRBJ2-3
D gene: TRBD2
V gene: TRBV5-1
clone size: NA
CDR3 DNA: TGCGCCAGCAGCTTGGCCTCTAGCGGGCCCTGGGATACGCAGTATTTT
CDR3 protein: CASSLASSGPWDTQYF

J gene: TRBJ2-7
D gene: NA
V gene: TRBV21-1
clone size: NA
CDR3 DNA: TGTGCCAGCAGCAAAGGCACCGGGACTAGCGGAGACTACGAGCAGTACTTC
CDR3 protein: CASSKGTGTSGDYEQYF

J gene: TRBJ2-1
D gene: TRBD2
V gene: TRBV13
clone size: NA
CDR3 DNA: TGTGCCAGCAGACTTGCCGGGACTAGCGGGGACAATGAGCAGTTCTTC
CDR3 protein: CASRLAGTSGDNEQFF

J gene: TRBJ1-5
D gene: NA
V gene: TRBV27
clone size: NA
CDR3 DNA: TGTGCCAGCAGTTTAGGGAGGACCAATCAGCCCCAGCATTTT
CDR3 protein: CASSLGRTNQPQHF

J gene: TRBJ2-5
D gene: TRBD2
V gene: TRBV7-2
clone size: NA
CDR3 DNA: TGTGCCAGCAGCCCTGGGATGCTAGCGGGAGGCGGAGAGACCCAGTACTTC
CDR3 protein: CASSPGMLAGGGETQYF

J gene: TRBJ2-7
D gene: NA
V gene: TRBV7-6
clone size: few
CDR3 DNA: TGTGCCAGCAGCTTACGTTTGGGGCTTCAAGCCTACGAGCAGTACTTC
CDR3 protein: CASSLRLGLQAYEQYF

J gene: TRBJ1-2
D gene: NA
V gene: TRBV7-9
clone size: NA
CDR3 DNA: TGTGCCAGCAGCTTAGCGCAGGGAAAGGGTCTTGGCTACACCTTC
CDR3 protein: CASSLAQGKGLGYTF

J gene: TRBJ1-6
D gene: NA
V gene: TRBV4-3
clone size: NA
CDR3 DNA: TGCGCCAGCAGCCAAGACAGGCAGGGTGATTCACCCCTCCACTTT
CDR3 protein: CASSQDRQGDSPLHF

J gene: TRBJ1-2
D gene: NA
V gene: TRBV6-1
clone size: NA
CDR3 DNA: TGTGCCAGCAGTGAAAGAGGAACAGGGAGTTTCGGCTACACCTTC
CDR3 protein: CASSERGTGSFGYTF

J gene: TRBJ2-3
D gene: TRBD1
V gene: TRBV7-9
clone size: NA
CDR3 DNA: TGTGCCAGCAGCTCTCTCCCGCGAGGACAGGGGGCTGGAGATACGCAGTATTTT
CDR3 protein: CASSSLPRGQGAGDTQYF

J gene: TRBJ1-3
D gene: NA
V gene: TRBV7-9
clone size: NA
CDR3 DNA: TGTTCCAGCAGCTTAGGGAGAGGGCCGCCCGGAAACACCATATATTTT
CDR3 protein: CSSSLGRGPPGNTIYF

J gene: TRBJ2-1
D gene: TRBD2
V gene: TRBV29-1
clone size: NA
CDR3 DNA: TGCAGCGTCACCCGGGGACTAGCGGGAGGGCCGCACAATGAGCAGTTCTTC
CDR3 protein: CSVTRGLAGGPHNEQFF

J gene: TRBJ2-3
D gene: NA
V gene: TRBV5-1
clone size: NA
CDR3 DNA: TGCGCCAGCAGCTTGGGGACAGCCGATACGCAGTATTTT
CDR3 protein: CASSLGTADTQYF

J gene: TRBJ2-2
D gene: TRBD2
V gene: TRBV11-2
clone size: NA
CDR3 DNA: TGTGCCAGCAGCAAGGGAGGGACGAACACCGGGGAGCTGTTTTTT
CDR3 protein: CASSKGGTNTGELFF

J gene: TRBJ1-2
D gene: TRBD1
V gene: TRBV9
clone size: NA
CDR3 DNA: TGTGCCAGCAGCCCTTCCCGGGACAGGGACATCTATGGCTACACCTTC
CDR3 protein: CASSPSRDRDIYGYTF

J gene: TRBJ2-5
D gene: TRBD2
V gene: TRBV7-7
clone size: NA
CDR3 DNA: TGTGCCAGCTCAAAGGCGGGGGGTTTGCAAGAGACCCAGTACTTC
CDR3 protein: CASSKAGGLQETQYF

J gene: TRBJ2-7
D gene: NA
V gene: TRBV10-3
clone size: NA
CDR3 DNA: TGTGCCATCAGTGAGTCGGCTAGCAGGAGCTCCTACGAGCAGTACTTC
CDR3 protein: CAISESASRSSYEQYF

J gene: TRBJ2-5
D gene: NA
V gene: TRBV18
clone size: NA
CDR3 DNA: TGTGCCAGCTCACGAACACCCCAAGAGACCCAGTACTTC
CDR3 protein: CASSRTPQETQYF

J gene: TRBJ2-7
D gene: NA
V gene: TRBV7-8
clone size: few
CDR3 DNA: TGTGCCAGCAGCTTAGGTGGCACAGGCGAACCTATTACTTACGAGCAGTACTTC
CDR3 protein: CASSLGGTGEPITYEQYF

J gene: TRBJ2-1
D gene: TRBD2
V gene: TRBV28
clone size: NA
CDR3 DNA: TGTGCCAGCAGTACACCGACTAGCGGGAATTTCAATGAGCAGTTCTTC
CDR3 protein: CASSTPTSGNFNEQFF

J gene: TRBJ1-1
D gene: NA
V gene: TRBV6-6
clone size: NA
CDR3 DNA: TGTGCCAGCAGCCCGTACCCCCGGGGGGTGAACACTGAAGCTTTCTTT
CDR3 protein: CASSPYPRGVNTEAFF

J gene: TRBJ1-3
D gene: NA
V gene: TRBV25-1
clone size: NA
CDR3 DNA: TGTGCCAGCAGAGGGGATGGAAACACCATATATTTT
CDR3 protein: CASRGDGNTIYF

J gene: TRBJ2-3
D gene: TRBD2
V gene: TRBV6-5
clone size: NA
CDR3 DNA: TGTGCCAGCAGTTACCGGACTAGCGGGAGGACAGATACGCAGTATTTT
CDR3 protein: CASSYRTSGRTDTQYF

J gene: TRBJ1-5
D gene: TRBD1
V gene: TRBV27
clone size: NA
CDR3 DNA: TGTGCCAGCAGAAGACAGGGGAGGGAAGCAGGAAGCAATCAGCCCCAGCATTTT
CDR3 protein: CASRRQGREAGSNQPQHF

J gene: TRBJ2-7
D gene: TRBD1
V gene: TRBV18
clone size: NA
CDR3 DNA: TGTGCCAGCTCACAGCAGGGGGCTCAGCAGTACTTC
CDR3 protein: CASSQQGAQQYF

J gene: TRBJ1-1
D gene: NA
V gene: TRBV11-3
clone size: NA
CDR3 DNA: TGTGCCAGCAGCTTAGATGGCAGGGACACTGAAGCTTTCTTT
CDR3 protein: CASSLDGRDTEAFF

J gene: TRBJ1-1
D gene: NA
V gene: TRBV7-9
clone size: NA
CDR3 DNA: TGTGCCAGCAGCTTGCGGGAGGAGACTGAAGCTTTCTTT
CDR3 protein: CASSLREETEAFF

J gene: TRBJ1-2
D gene: NA
V gene: TRBV27
clone size: NA
CDR3 DNA: TGTGCCAGCACCCCTCAGGCGGGGCTTTCGGGTGGCTACACCTTC
CDR3 protein: CASTPQAGLSGGYTF

J gene: TRBJ2-7
D gene: TRBD2
V gene: TRBV11-1
clone size: NA
CDR3 DNA: TGTGCCAGCAGCTTGGGTAGCGGGAGCTCCTACGAGCAGTACTTC
CDR3 protein: CASSLGSGSSYEQYF

J gene: TRBJ1-1
D gene: NA
V gene: TRBV6-6
clone size: NA
CDR3 DNA: TGTGCCAGCTGGGGAGGGGCATACACTGAAGCTTTCTTT
CDR3 protein: CASWGGAYTEAFF

J gene: TRBJ2-3
D gene: NA
V gene: TRBV9
clone size: NA
CDR3 DNA: TGTGCCAGCCAAGGGACGGGACACCTGAGAACAGATACGCAGTATTTT
CDR3 protein: CASQGTGHLRTDTQYF

J gene: TRBJ2-7
D gene: NA
V gene: TRBV9
clone size: NA
CDR3 DNA: TGTGCCAGCAGCGTATCTGGAGCGGTCGGGAGTTTCAACGAGCAGTACTTC
CDR3 protein: CASSVSGAVGSFNEQYF